This T cell receptor (beta chain) appears in the sequencing data of a study of OX40 agonist ivuxolimab in advanced cancers. Sequenced by immunoSEQ multiplex PCR; TCRdb stores in-frame clones only, minus some. Counted here are approximately 79,000 clones, about 93% occurring once; the ten biggest clones make up around 20%. The V and J ends lost 7 bases and 5 bases respectively, with 17 bases between them. This CDR3 is 14 amino acids long. Germline loops: CDR1 SNHLY, CDR2 FYNNEI. The specimen was CD4+ or CD8+ T cells sorted from blood, collected in a trial of the OX40 agonist ivuxolimab. The sequence derives from an adult with an advanced solid tumor such as melanoma, head and neck, liver or kidney cancer. V is TRBV2 and J is TRBJ2-5; tentatively, D is TRBD1 (7 bases). The CDR3 DNA follows: TGTGCCAGCAATCCCTCACAGGGGAGGGAGACCCAGTACTTC. Protein sequence: CASNPSQGRETQYF.